This T cell receptor beta chain was documented in a study of blood T cell repertoires in COVID-19. On the study more broadly: The United States, Italy and Spain supplied acute and convalescent COVID-19 samples. T cells, B-cell-depleted T cells, or PBMCs supplied cDNA or gDNA.

The protocol was immunoSEQ multiplex PCR, while the TCRdb copy is restricted to in-frame clones and leaves out a portion. The table shows about 90,000 clones, with 90% occurring only once. The junction had 3 bases not matched to a gene; V was cut back by 3 bases and J by 6 bases. Germline CDR1 reads SGDLS; CDR2 reads YYNGEE. This CDR3 region has 13 residues. The chain links TRBV9 to TRBJ2-1; 7 nucleotides match TRBD2. The TCR originated in a man aged 50 to 59 with acute or convalescent COVID-19. Sequences were obtained from peripheral blood. The DNA of the CDR3 is TGTGCCAGCAGCGCGGGGACTACCAATGAGCAGTTCTTC. Its protein product is CASSAGTTNEQFF.